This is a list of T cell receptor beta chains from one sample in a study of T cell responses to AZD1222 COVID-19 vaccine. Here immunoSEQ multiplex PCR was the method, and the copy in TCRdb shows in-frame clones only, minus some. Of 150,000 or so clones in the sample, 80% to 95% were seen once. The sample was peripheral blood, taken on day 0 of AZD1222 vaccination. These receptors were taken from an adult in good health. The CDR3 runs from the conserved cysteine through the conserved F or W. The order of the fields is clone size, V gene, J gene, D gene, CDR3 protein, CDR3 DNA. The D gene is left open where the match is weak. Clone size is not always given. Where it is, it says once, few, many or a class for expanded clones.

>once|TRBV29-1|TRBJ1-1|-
CSVGPGELNTEAFF
TGCAGCGTTGGTCCAGGAGAGCTGAACACTGAAGCTTTCTTT
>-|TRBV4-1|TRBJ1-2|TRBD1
CASSQDATGVYSGYTF
TGCGCCAGCAGCCAAGATGCGACAGGGGTGTATTCTGGCTACACCTTC
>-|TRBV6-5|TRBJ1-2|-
CASSRQWGPYGYTF
TGTGCCAGCAGCCGACAGTGGGGGCCTTATGGCTACACCTTC
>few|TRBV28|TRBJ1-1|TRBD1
CASSRGRGRTEAFF
TGTGCCAGCAGTAGGGGGCGGGGGCGGACTGAAGCTTTCTTT
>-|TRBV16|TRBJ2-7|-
CASSQAGAVYEQYF
TGTGCCAGCAGCCAAGCCGGGGCGGTTTACGAGCAGTACTTC
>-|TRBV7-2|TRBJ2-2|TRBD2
CASSLGGRGTGELFF
TGTGCCAGCAGCTTAGGCGGGAGAGGGACCGGGGAGCTGTTTTTT
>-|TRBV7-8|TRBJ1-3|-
CASSPVGNTIYF
TGTGCCAGCAGCCCCGTGGGAAACACCATATATTTT
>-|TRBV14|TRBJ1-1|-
CASSQVGFEAFF
TGTGCCAGCAGCCAAGTGGGCTTTGAAGCTTTCTTT
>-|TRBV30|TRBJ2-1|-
CAWSVPPRHEQFF
TGTGCCTGGAGTGTACCCCCTCGGCATGAGCAGTTCTTC
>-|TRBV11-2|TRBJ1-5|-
CASSLEGGVQPQHF
TGTGCCAGCAGCTTAGAGGGCGGGGTTCAGCCCCAGCATTTT
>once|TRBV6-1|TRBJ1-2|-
CASSEGQRYGYTF
TGTGCCAGCAGTGAGGGGCAACGATATGGCTACACCTTC
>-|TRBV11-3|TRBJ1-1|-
CASAQDSSRNTEAFF
TGTGCCAGCGCCCAAGACAGTAGTCGGAACACTGAAGCTTTCTTT